This T cell receptor beta chain is from a study of human T cells and chemical hapten exposure. Broader study findings: TCRs at high frequency, those above 1 in 1000, did not change with DPC sensitization. The donor cohort had alopecia, so its immune response may not match that of healthy people.

From the RACE reads, TCRdb called clonotypes with MiXCR, one entry per CDR3 protein. The table records 95,000 to 150,000 distinct CDR3 sequences, around 15% of them present only once. Trimming stripped 3 bases from V and 6 bases from J, with 18 bases between. The CDR3 length is 16 residues. Germline CDR1 is SGHTA and CDR2 is FQGNSA. As for time point: patch test 1, 2 weeks after DPC sensitization. Sample treatment: therapeutic diphenylcyclopropenone sensitization with weekly scalp DPC. Blood draws came before every patch-test application. This clonotype has more than one count but fewer than ten. Its matching antigen is unknown.

The source material was whole blood, sampled in connection with sensitization to the hapten diphenylcyclopropenone (DPC). The clonotype was recovered from a man aged 18 to 35 with alopecia areata. Some clones in this sample may be carry-over from other donors' samples. The chain uses TRBV7-2 and TRBJ2-1; perhaps TRBD2 as D (6 bases). In nucleotides, the CDR3 is TGTGCCAGCAGCTTTGGTAGCAGTCTCGGGGGCAATGAGCAGTTCTTC. Protein: CASSFGSSLGGNEQFF.